This T cell receptor beta chain derives from a study of graft-versus-host responses after intestinal transplantation. Overall study context: Anti-thymocyte globulin induction preceded about 3 years of tacrolimus and steroid maintenance in all recipients. Overall study findings and caveats: Graft-versus-host to host-versus-graft clonal ratios in allografts were high in patients with graft-donor T cell macrochimerism. Detection of GvH clones occurred in recipient marrow, and some had their first appearance in ileum or blood.

Sequencing used immunoSEQ multiplex PCR; TCRdb keeps in-frame clones, though not all of them. This sample has about 100,000 clones, with roughly 84% found just once. This clone came up a few times. Its antigen is undetermined. V lost 0 bases to trimming and J lost 12 bases, with 9 bases between them. This CDR3 contains 11 residues. Per the germline V gene, CDR1 is SGHDT and CDR2 is YYEEEE. This chain connects TRBV5-6 to TRBJ1-2; D is unresolved. The sample in question was unstimulated CD4+ T cells sorted from spleen or lymph node cells, obtained before transplant. The receptor comes from a human donor who was the organ donor for an intestinal transplant. The CDR3 DNA is TGTGCCAGCAGCTTGGAACAGACCCACACCTTC. Its translation: CASSLEQTHTF.